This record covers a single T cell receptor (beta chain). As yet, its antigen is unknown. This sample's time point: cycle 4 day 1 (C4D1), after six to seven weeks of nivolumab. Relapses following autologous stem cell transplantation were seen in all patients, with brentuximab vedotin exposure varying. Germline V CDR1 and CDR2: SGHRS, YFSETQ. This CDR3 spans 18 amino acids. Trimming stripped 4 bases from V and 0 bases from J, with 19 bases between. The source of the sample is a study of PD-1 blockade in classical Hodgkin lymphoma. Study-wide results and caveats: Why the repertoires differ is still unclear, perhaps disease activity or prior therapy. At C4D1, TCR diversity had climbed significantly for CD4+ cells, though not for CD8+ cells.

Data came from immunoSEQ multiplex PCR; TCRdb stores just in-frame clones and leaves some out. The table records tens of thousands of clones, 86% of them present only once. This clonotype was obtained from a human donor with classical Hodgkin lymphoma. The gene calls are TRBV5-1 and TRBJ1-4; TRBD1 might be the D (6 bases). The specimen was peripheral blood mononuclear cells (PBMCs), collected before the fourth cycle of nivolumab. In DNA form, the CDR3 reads TGCGCCAGCAGCCCCTACGGTCAGGGGACTGCAACTAATGAAAAACTGTTTTTT. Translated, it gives CASSPYGQGTATNEKLFF.